The rows below give T cell receptor beta chains drawn from one sample of a study of T-cell memory formation after mild COVID-19. TCRdb re-derived calls from the 5' RACE reads in MiXCR, one entry per CDR3 protein. The profile shows roughly 190,000 distinct CDR3 sequences, about 18% of them singletons. The sequencing sample was made of PBMCs or a T cell subset sorted from them (not recorded which). The source is an adult woman who had mild COVID-19 (a few samples of this study predate the infection). Cell type and time point are not known. CDR3s include the opening cysteine and the closing phenylalanine or tryptophan. The D gene is left open where the match is weak. Rows give clone size only sometimes, using once, few, many, or a class for an expanded clone.

abundance	d_gene	v_gene	j_gene	CDR3aa	CDR3nt
few	NA	TRBV6-5	TRBJ2-7	CASSGTPTEQYF	TGTGCCAGCAGTGGGACCCCTACGGAGCAGTACTTC
NA	TRBD1	TRBV5-1	TRBJ1-2	CASSLGQGDYGYTF	TGCGCCAGCAGCTTGGGACAGGGAGACTATGGCTACACCTTC
NA	TRBD1	TRBV10-2	TRBJ2-1	CASRDRVSYNEQFF	TGCGCCAGCCGGGACAGGGTATCCTACAATGAGCAGTTCTTC
few	NA	TRBV4-2	TRBJ1-1	CASSQRNTEAFF	TGTGCCAGCAGCCAACGGAACACTGAAGCTTTCTTT
NA	NA	TRBV6-5	TRBJ2-3	CASGERGGRDTQYF	TGTGCCAGCGGGGAGAGGGGGGGCCGGGATACGCAGTATTTT
few	NA	TRBV7-9	TRBJ1-5	CASSLAGQGSNQPQHF	TGTGCCAGCAGCTTAGCTGGTCAGGGTAGCAATCAGCCCCAGCATTTT
NA	NA	TRBV4-1	TRBJ2-3	CASSQVVVPSVLFADTQYF	TGCGCCAGCAGCCAAGTAGTGGTGCCTTCGGTTTTGTTCGCAGATACGCAGTATTTT
few	TRBD1	TRBV5-1	TRBJ1-1	CASSSPTGIGTEAFF	TGCGCCAGCAGCTCACCGACAGGGATCGGCACTGAAGCTTTCTTT
few	NA	TRBV7-2	TRBJ2-2	CASSRGRENTGELFF	TGTGCCAGCAGCCGTGGGCGGGAAAACACCGGGGAGCTGTTTTTT
NA	NA	TRBV5-1	TRBJ1-3	CASSPGTMRFSGNTIYF	TGCGCCAGCAGCCCAGGGACAATGAGGTTTTCTGGAAACACCATATATTTT
NA	NA	TRBV12-3/TRBV12-4	TRBJ2-4	CASSFIGSWAKNIQYF	TGTGCCAGCAGTTTTATAGGGTCGTGGGCCAAAAACATTCAGTACTTC
NA	NA	TRBV24-1	TRBJ1-4	CATSDHKRGFNEKLFF	TGTGCCACCAGTGACCATAAAAGGGGGTTTAATGAAAAACTGTTTTTT
many	NA	TRBV12-3/TRBV12-4	TRBJ1-1	CASSLGGLQAGAFF	TGTGCCAGCAGTTTGGGAGGATTACAAGCAGGAGCTTTCTTT
few	TRBD1	TRBV7-2	TRBJ1-5	CASSSGTGHQPQHF	TGTGCCAGCAGCTCCGGGACAGGTCATCAGCCCCAGCATTTT
few	TRBD2	TRBV20-1	TRBJ2-1	CSASRGGADSNEQFF	TGCAGTGCTTCTCGCGGGGGGGCCGATAGCAATGAGCAGTTCTTC
few	NA	TRBV11-3	TRBJ2-5	CASSLGSQGGETQYF	TGTGCCAGCAGCTTAGGTTCACAGGGAGGCGAGACCCAGTACTTC
many	TRBD2	TRBV12-3/TRBV12-4	TRBJ2-3	CASSDQALAGGSTDTQYF	TGTGCCAGCAGCGACCAGGCGCTAGCGGGGGGGAGCACAGATACGCAGTATTTT
NA	TRBD2	TRBV7-3	TRBJ2-1	CASSPSGGRTYNEQFF	TGTGCCAGCAGCCCCTCGGGGGGTCGCACCTACAATGAGCAGTTCTTC
NA	NA	TRBV7-6	TRBJ2-3	CASSLVPGATDTQYF	TGTGCCAGCAGCTTAGTGCCAGGGGCCACAGATACGCAGTATTTT
few	TRBD1	TRBV7-9	TRBJ2-3	CASQRDSQDTQYF	TGTGCCTCCCAACGGGACAGCCAAGATACGCAGTATTTT
few	NA	TRBV6-5	TRBJ1-2	CASSRTGSRSYTF	TGTGCCAGCAGCCGCACAGGGTCTCGGAGCTACACCTTC
few	NA	TRBV6-1	TRBJ2-7	CASSAQNVREQYF	TGTGCCAGCAGTGCCCAAAATGTGCGGGAGCAGTACTTC
NA	TRBD1	TRBV11-2	TRBJ2-7	CASSPGRDRGYEQYF	TGTGCCAGCAGCCCGGGCCGGGACAGGGGTTACGAGCAGTACTTC
NA	NA	TRBV12-3/TRBV12-4	TRBJ1-1	CASSLPPTLISTEAFF	TGTGCCAGCAGTTTACCCCCAACTCTCATCAGCACTGAAGCTTTCTTT
many	TRBD1	TRBV12-3/TRBV12-4	TRBJ1-1	CASSLTGGYQGVSFF	TGTGCCAGCAGTTTAACAGGGGGCTACCAAGGAGTATCTTTCTTT
many	NA	TRBV5-1	TRBJ1-1	CASSARGGQNTEAFF	TGCGCCAGCAGCGCTAGGGGAGGACAGAACACTGAAGCTTTCTTT
NA	TRBD1	TRBV6-2/TRBV6-3	TRBJ1-5	CASSYSTTRQGDQPQHF	TGTGCCAGCAGTTACTCAACTACGAGACAGGGGGATCAGCCCCAGCATTTT
many	TRBD2	TRBV7-9	TRBJ2-1	CASSLGAGVDEQFF	TGTGCCAGCAGCTTAGGGGCGGGAGTGGATGAGCAGTTCTTC
NA	NA	TRBV19	TRBJ2-3	CASRKSTDTQYF	TGTGCCAGTAGGAAGAGCACAGATACGCAGTATTTT
NA	TRBD1	TRBV11-2	TRBJ1-1	CASSLSGTGTEAFF	TGTGCCAGCAGCTTGTCCGGGACAGGGACTGAAGCTTTCTTT
few	NA	TRBV12-3/TRBV12-4	TRBJ2-7	CASSPGILKIKYF	TGTGCCAGCAGCCCTGGGATTCTGAAAATAAAGTACTTC
few	NA	TRBV6-5	TRBJ2-1	CASSRVGPNSYNEQFF	TGTGCCAGCAGCCGCGTGGGTCCCAACTCCTACAATGAGCAGTTCTTC
NA	TRBD1	TRBV2	TRBJ1-2	CASSGGTGAYGYTF	TGTGCCAGCAGTGGAGGGACAGGTGCCTATGGCTACACCTTC
NA	NA	TRBV6-1	TRBJ2-1	CASSSQGRGLRNEQFF	TGTGCCAGCAGTTCACAGGGCCGTGGGCTCAGGAATGAGCAGTTCTTC
NA	TRBD1	TRBV18	TRBJ1-4	CASSPLGQGDEKLFF	TGTGCCAGCTCACCATTGGGACAGGGAGATGAAAAACTGTTTTTT
many	NA	TRBV7-2	TRBJ1-2	CASSGQTNYGYTF	TGTGCCAGCAGCGGCCAGACAAACTATGGCTACACCTTC
NA	NA	TRBV12-3/TRBV12-4	TRBJ2-2	CASKSRDTGELFF	TGTGCCAGCAAGTCAAGGGACACCGGGGAGCTGTTTTTT
NA	NA	TRBV3-1	TRBJ1-1	CASSQDGVGLGTEAFF	TGTGCCAGCAGCCAAGATGGTGTAGGGCTTGGCACTGAAGCTTTCTTT
NA	TRBD1	TRBV12-3/TRBV12-4	TRBJ1-2	CASTSGQGIYGYTF	TGTGCCAGCACTTCGGGACAGGGAATTTATGGCTACACCTTC
NA	NA	TRBV29-1	TRBJ1-2	CSASQRGAHGYTF	TGCAGCGCATCCCAGCGGGGGGCGCATGGCTACACCTTC
few	TRBD1	TRBV29-1	TRBJ1-1	CSVDPRGQGVTEAFF	TGCAGCGTTGACCCTCGAGGGCAGGGGGTCACTGAAGCTTTCTTT
few	NA	TRBV5-1	TRBJ2-2	CASSFESYSTGELFF	TGCGCCAGCAGCTTCGAGAGTTATTCCACCGGGGAGCTGTTTTTT
few	NA	TRBV14	TRBJ1-1	CASSQEAYDEAFF	TGTGCCAGCAGCCAAGAGGCCTATGATGAAGCTTTCTTT
many	NA	TRBV6-1	TRBJ1-6	CASSGTDNSPLHF	TGTGCCAGCAGTGGGACGGACAATTCACCCCTCCACTTT
few	NA	TRBV5-5	TRBJ2-2	CASITGHVNTGELFF	TGTGCCAGCATAACGGGACACGTGAACACCGGGGAGCTGTTTTTT
few	TRBD2	TRBV20-1	TRBJ2-3	CSARPGTSLTQYF	TGCAGTGCTCGTCCCGGGACTAGCCTGACGCAGTATTTT
NA	NA	TRBV2	TRBJ1-2	CASRGPGNYGYTF	TGTGCCAGCAGAGGACCGGGAAACTATGGCTACACCTTC
NA	TRBD2	TRBV28	TRBJ2-2	CASSLAGGSSGELFF	TGTGCCAGCAGTTTAGCGGGAGGTTCCAGCGGGGAGCTGTTTTTT
NA	TRBD1	TRBV5-6	TRBJ1-1	CASSGQGWAEAFF	TGTGCCAGCAGCGGACAGGGATGGGCTGAAGCTTTCTTT
NA	TRBD2	TRBV4-1	TRBJ2-1	CASSRVLAVLRGAYNEQFF	TGCGCCAGCAGCAGGGTACTAGCGGTCCTTCGAGGGGCTTACAATGAGCAGTTCTTC
few	NA	TRBV5-6	TRBJ2-2	CASSIAGTPNTGELFF	TGTGCCAGCAGCATCGCCGGGACACCGAACACCGGGGAGCTGTTTTTT
NA	NA	TRBV3-1	TRBJ1-1	CASSQGTGSTEAFF	TGTGCCAGCAGCCAAGGAACAGGGAGCACTGAAGCTTTCTTT
NA	NA	TRBV3-1	TRBJ2-7	CASSPQGTARRGQYF	TGTGCCAGCAGCCCGCAGGGAACGGCCCGCCGAGGGCAGTACTTC